One and the same sample provided the 16 T cell receptor beta chains below, sequenced in a study of Tregs in tolerant kidney transplant recipients. Sequenced by immunoSEQ multiplex PCR; TCRdb stores in-frame clones only, minus some. The sample shows some 71,000 clones, about 89% of them seen only once. The source was CD4+ T cells from blood, collected before the transplant. The origin of the receptors is a human donor who received a combined kidney and bone marrow transplant.

The chain employs TRBV6-1 and TRBJ2-5, with D tentatively TRBD2 (5 bases). In germline, CDR1 is MNHNS, CDR2 SASEGT. The CDR3 is made up of 12 amino acids. CDR3 in amino acids: CATATSGETQYF. The CDR3 DNA is TGTGCAACCGCGACTTCGGGGGAGACCCAGTACTTC.

The gene calls are TRBV4-2 and TRBJ2-7, with D unclear. Germline loops: CDR1 LGHNA, CDR2 YNFKEQ. CDR3 length equals 13 residues. The V end lost 0 bases, the J end lost 7 bases, and 10 bases lay between the germline ends. The DNA for the CDR3 is TGTGCCAGCAGCCAAGATTGGTCGAGAGAGCAGTACTTC. It encodes CASSQDWSREQYF.

V usage is TRBV7-2 and J usage is TRBJ2-1; D perhaps matches TRBD1 (5 bases). Trimming removed 4 bases at V and 11 bases at J, with 9 bases between. The CDR3 loop spans 11 amino acids. The V gene's germline CDR1 is SGHTA and CDR2 FQGNSA. CDR3 DNA: TGTGCCAGCAGCTCAGGGTTAAAGCAGTTCTTC. As protein: CASSSGLKQFF. The full variable domain, completed using reference TRBV7-2 and TRBJ2-1, is GAGVSQSPSNKVTEKGKDVELRCDPISGHTALYWYRQSLGQGLEFLIYFQGNSAPDKSGLPSDRFSAERTGGSVSTLTIQRTQQEDSAVYLCASSSGLKQFFGPGTRLTVL.

Note on this clone: One junction end disagrees with the germline gene, perhaps due to a read error. V usage is TRBV10-3 and J usage is TRBJ2-1; 10 bases are a match to TRBD2. This CDR3 is built from 13 residues. Germline V gene data show CDR1 as ENHRY and CDR2 as SYGVKD. For the CDR3, the DNA is TGTGCCATCAGTGAGTCCTCTAGCGGGGGCCGGGTCTTC. Protein: CAISESSSGGRVF.

The rearrangement links TRBV5-4 to TRBJ2-5; 7 nucleotides match TRBD1. The ends lost 1 base at V and 2 bases at J; junction bases unmatched: 2. Germline V CDR1 and CDR2: SGHNT, YYREEE (reference sequence). CDR3 length: 14 amino acids. The chain's CDR3 is CASSLWDRQETQYF. The CDR3 nucleotides read TGTGCCAGCAGCTTGTGGGACAGACAAGAGACCCAGTACTTC.

In DNA form, the CDR3 reads TGCAGCGTTGAATCACTTAAGACCTACGAGCAGTACTTC. It yields the protein CSVESLKTYEQYF. This chain joins TRBV29-1 and TRBJ2-7; D gene uncertain. The CDR3 spans 13 residues. Trimming removed 2 bases from V and 2 bases from J, with 10 bases in between. The V gene's germline CDR1 is SQVTM and CDR2 ANQGSEA.

The chain combines TRBV7-3 with TRBJ2-1; D gene uncertain. Germline assignment: CDR1 SGHTA and CDR2 FQGTGA. V lost 6 bases and J lost 6, with 15 bases in between. CDR3 length equals 14 residues. The CDR3 spells CASRPYAATNEQFF. The DNA for the CDR3 is TGTGCCAGCAGGCCCTATGCGGCTACCAATGAGCAGTTCTTC.

The CDR3 protein is CASSLGPETGSTGELFF. For the CDR3, the DNA is TGCGCCAGCAGCTTGGGACCCGAGACAGGGAGCACCGGGGAGCTGTTTTTT. The J gene is TRBJ2-2, the V gene TRBV5-1, with 7 bases aligning to TRBD1. V lost 0 bases and J lost 4; bases outside the gene matches: 9. The CDR3 sequence is 17 residues long. Germline-derived CDR1 and CDR2 are SGHRS and YFSETQ.

This chain links TRBV6-1 with TRBJ2-1, with a tentative D call TRBD2 (5 bases). Germline values: CDR1 MNHNS, CDR2 SASEGT. The CDR3 runs to 15 residues. V was cut by 6 bases and J by 0 bases, with 12 bases left in between. The CDR3 bases are TGTGCCAGCAGCCTCTTCGGGAACTCCTACAATGAGCAGTTCTTC. As protein: CASSLFGNSYNEQFF.

The genes are TRBV5-4 and TRBJ2-1; 10 positions agree with TRBD2. Germline CDR1 and CDR2: SGHNT and YYREEE (reference sequence). Trimming took 2 bases from V and 5 from J; bases not matched to a gene: 4. This CDR3 spans 15 amino acids. CDR3 sequence: CASSFEGLANNEQFF. In DNA, the CDR3 is TGTGCCAGCAGCTTCGAGGGACTAGCGAACAATGAGCAGTTCTTC.

Only a few counts were recorded for this clone. The chain is built from TRBV19 and TRBJ2-7; weak D call: TRBD2 (5 bases). The V and J ends lost 1 base and 6 bases respectively, with 10 bases between them. CDR1 LNHDA and CDR2 SQIVND come from the germline V gene (reference sequence). The CDR3 sequence is 13 residues long. CDR3 coding DNA: TGTGCCAGTAGTATAGCCTTTCGGGGCGAGCAGTACTTC. Translation gives CASSIAFRGEQYF.

The chain has TRBV7-2 and TRBJ1-5, with 9 positions matching TRBD1. CDR3 length: 17 amino acids. Trimming cost V 5 bases and J 5 bases; bases outside gene matches: 13. The germline V gene encodes CDR1 SGHTA and CDR2 FQGNSA. The CDR3 reads CASSRTGEVRVDQPQHF. The DNA of the CDR3 is TGTGCCAGCAGCAGGACAGGGGAAGTGAGAGTGGATCAGCCCCAGCATTTT. Using reference TRBV7-2 and TRBJ1-5 for the parts outside the CDR3, the full variable domain is GAGVSQSPSNKVTEKGKDVELRCDPISGHTALYWYRQSLGQGLEFLIYFQGNSAPDKSGLPSDRFSAERTGGSVSTLTIQRTQQEDSAVYLCASSRTGEVRVDQPQHFGDGTRLSIL.

The J gene is TRBJ2-7, the V gene TRBV5-1; 7 nucleotides line up with TRBD1. With 4 bases clipped from V and 0 bases from J, the junction kept 7 bases outside the gene matches. The length of the CDR3 is 15 residues. Per germline, CDR1 SGHRS and CDR2 YFSETQ. CDR3 in DNA: TGCGCCAGCAGCCCCAGACAGGGAACCTCCTACGAGCAGTACTTC. Protein: CASSPRQGTSYEQYF.

The chain has TRBV18 and TRBJ2-5; TRBD1 agrees at 8 bases. CDR1 is KGHSH and CDR2 is LQKENI in the germline V gene. This CDR3 region has 15 residues. J gave up 0 bases and V 5 bases, and 5 bases lay outside the gene matches. Here the CDR3 reads CASSVGTGNQETQYF. CDR3 coding DNA: TGTGCCAGCTCAGTTGGGACAGGCAACCAAGAGACCCAGTACTTC.

This rearrangement joins TRBV28 to TRBJ2-7; D ambiguous. This CDR3 is built from 12 residues. Germline CDR1 is MDHEN and CDR2 is SYDVKM. Trimming removed 0 bases from V and 6 bases from J, with 6 bases in between. CDR3 coding DNA: TGTGCCAGCAGTTTATGGACAAGCGAGCAGTACTTC. Its protein product is CASSLWTSEQYF.

The chain is built from TRBV30 and TRBJ1-5, with D possibly being TRBD1 (6 bases). Germline V CDR1 and CDR2: GTSNPN, SVGIG (reference sequence). There are 16 residues in the CDR3. The V end was cut by 4 bases, the J end by 5 bases, with 21 bases between. CDR3 DNA sequence: TGTGCCTGGACTAAACGCATCGGGGGGCCCGATCAGCCCCAGCATTTT. Amino acids: CAWTKRIGGPDQPQHF.